There are many counts of the clone carrying this T cell receptor beta chain. Its target is not known. V lost 6 bases, J lost 7 bases, and 17 bases stayed unmatched. This CDR3 contains 16 residues. The V gene's germline CDR1 is SEHNR and CDR2 FQNEAQ (reference sequence). The data were obtained in a study of T cells in Graves' hyperthyroidism and ophthalmopathy. Study-level points and caveats: Blood also carried most thyroid clonotypes expanded above 0.001.

Hyperthyroidism was newly diagnosed in patients aged 18 to 65 (duration under 2 months). Diagnosis rested on symptoms, serum thyroxine and TRAb, thyroid ultrasound, and orbital computed tomography. RNA transcripts provided the source from which TCR beta CDR3 regions were amplified. A first-round RT-PCR of the TCR CDR3 used the HTBI primer set. TCRdb re-called the multiplex PCR reads through MiXCR, storing one row per CDR3 protein. The table includes nearly 750,000 distinct CDR3 sequences, roughly a third detected once. The receptor's source is a middle-aged woman with Graves' hyperthyroidism. The sequenced sample consisted of blood. V usage is TRBV7-9 and J usage is TRBJ1-2; 7 bases line up with TRBD1. CDR3 region: CASSLTAGQSRGGYTF. CDR3 coding DNA: TGTGCCAGCAGTCTCACGGCGGGACAGTCAAGGGGTGGCTACACCTTC. Variable domain in full (rest from reference TRBV7-9 and TRBJ1-2): DTGVSQNPRHKITKRGQNVTFRCDPISEHNRLYWYRQTLGQGPEFLTYFQNEAQLEKSRLLSDRFSAERPKGSFSTLEIQRTEQGDSAMYLCASSLTAGQSRGGYTFGSGTRLTVV.